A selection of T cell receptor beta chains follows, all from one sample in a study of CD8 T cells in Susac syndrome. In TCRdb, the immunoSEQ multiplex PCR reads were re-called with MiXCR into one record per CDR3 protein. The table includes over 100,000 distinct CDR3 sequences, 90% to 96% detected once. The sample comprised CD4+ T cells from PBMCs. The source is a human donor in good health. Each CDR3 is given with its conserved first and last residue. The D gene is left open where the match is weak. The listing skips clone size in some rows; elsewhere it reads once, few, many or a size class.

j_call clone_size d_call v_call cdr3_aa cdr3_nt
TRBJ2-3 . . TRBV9 CASSSALDTQYF TGTGCCAGCAGCTCGGCCCTAGATACGCAGTATTTT
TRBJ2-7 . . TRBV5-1 CASSLGDNPFEQYF TGCGCCAGCAGCTTGGGGGACAACCCTTTTGAGCAGTACTTC
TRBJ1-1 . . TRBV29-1 CSVRGSLGTTEAFF TGCAGCGTACGGGGTTCCTTGGGTACCACTGAAGCTTTCTTT
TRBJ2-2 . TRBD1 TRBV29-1 CSGDRANTGELFF TGCAGCGGTGACAGGGCGAACACCGGGGAGCTGTTTTTT
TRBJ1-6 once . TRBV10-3 CAISESPGGPLHF TGTGCCATCAGTGAGTCCCCGGGAGGACCCCTCCACTTT
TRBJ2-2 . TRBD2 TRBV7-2 CASSLGGLAANTGELFF TGTGCCAGCAGCTTAGGGGGACTAGCGGCTAACACCGGGGAGCTGTTTTTT
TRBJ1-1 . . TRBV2 CASSELVVDSLPNTEAFF TGTGCCAGCAGTGAATTGGTTGTAGACAGTCTCCCCAACACTGAAGCTTTCTTT
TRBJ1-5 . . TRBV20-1 CSASPGSSNQPQHF TGCAGTGCTAGCCCCGGCAGTAGCAATCAGCCCCAGCATTTT
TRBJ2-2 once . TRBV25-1 CASSELPVSSGELFF TGTGCCAGCAGTGAACTACCCGTCTCCTCCGGGGAGCTGTTTTTT
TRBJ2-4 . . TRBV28 CASNAGGLVAKNIQYF TGTGCCAGCAATGCAGGGGGGTTGGTAGCCAAAAACATTCAGTACTTC
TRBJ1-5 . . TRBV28 CASSRLDLPQHF TGTGCCAGCAGCCGGCTAGATCTACCCCAGCATTTT
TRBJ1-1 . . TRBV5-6 CASRSDSFTEAFF TGTGCCAGCAGGTCGGACAGCTTCACTGAAGCTTTCTTT
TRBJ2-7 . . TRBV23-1 CASRPKTGPLYEQYF TGCGCCAGCAGACCTAAGACCGGGCCCCTCTACGAGCAGTACTTC
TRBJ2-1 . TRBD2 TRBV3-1 CASSTDLAGNNEQFF TGTGCCAGCAGCACCGATCTAGCGGGGAACAATGAGCAGTTCTTC
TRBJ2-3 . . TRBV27 CASSSLRAGAGDTQYF TGTGCCAGCAGTTCCCTTCGGGCGGGGGCGGGAGATACGCAGTATTTT
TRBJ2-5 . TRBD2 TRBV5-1 CASSLAGEGRETQYF TGCGCCAGCAGCTTGGCCGGGGAGGGGAGGGAGACCCAGTACTTC
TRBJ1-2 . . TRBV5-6 CASSLYLGGNYGYTF TGTGCCAGCAGCTTGTATCTCGGGGGGAACTATGGCTACACCTTC
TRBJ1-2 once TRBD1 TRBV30 CAWSARDRGHYGYTF TGTGCCTGGAGTGCGAGGGACAGGGGTCACTATGGCTACACCTTC
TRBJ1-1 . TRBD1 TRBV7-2 CASSLDRVAFF TGTGCCAGCAGTTTGGACAGGGTTGCTTTCTTT
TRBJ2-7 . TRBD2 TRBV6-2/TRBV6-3 CASSLAGVPTSYEQYF TGTGCCAGCAGTTTAGCGGGAGTACCCACTTCCTACGAGCAGTACTTC
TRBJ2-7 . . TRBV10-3 CAISEDNSGSSYEQYF TGTGCCATCAGTGAGGACAATAGCGGTTCCTCCTACGAGCAGTACTTC
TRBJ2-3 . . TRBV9 CASSAPTDTQYF TGTGCCAGCAGCGCACCTACAGATACGCAGTATTTT
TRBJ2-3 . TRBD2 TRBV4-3 CASSQVKKTGGKTDTQYF TGCGCCAGCAGCCAAGTAAAAAAGACGGGAGGGAAGACAGATACGCAGTATTTT
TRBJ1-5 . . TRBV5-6 CASSPGRGGAQHF TGTGCCAGCAGTCCGGGGCGCGGGGGGGCCCAGCATTTT
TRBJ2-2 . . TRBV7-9 CASSGGAGNSGELFF TGTGCCAGCAGCGGAGGGGCAGGGAATAGCGGGGAGCTGTTTTTT
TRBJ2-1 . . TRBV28 CASSFRGSNEQFF TGTGCCAGCAGTTTTCGGGGGAGCAATGAGCAGTTCTTC
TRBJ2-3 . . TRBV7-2 CASSLGGNTQYF TGTGCCAGCAGCTTAGGCGGGAATACGCAGTATTTT
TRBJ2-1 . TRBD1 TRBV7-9 CASSRGQGLGRLGNEQFF TGTGCCAGCAGTCGCGGACAGGGTCTCGGCAGACTCGGCAATGAGCAGTTCTTC
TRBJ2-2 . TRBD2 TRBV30 CAWSVDKRGGRTGELFF TGTGCCTGGAGTGTCGACAAGCGGGGGGGGAGGACCGGGGAGCTGTTTTTT